The T cell receptor (beta chain) under discussion was sequenced for a study of shared clonotypes between healthy human individuals (dated by TCRdb to the early 2020s). Turning to the overall study: A few men and two women, aged 18 to 49 years, made up the cohort. Blood TCR repertoires of about 5 healthy adults were deeply sequenced to estimate repertoire size and the extent of clonotype sharing between individuals. Libraries were prepared and TCR repertoires were sequenced by different laboratories using diverse techniques, in order to increase sequencing depth and limit assay-specific biases. Per donor, leukapheresis produced somewhere between about 0.9 and 9.5 billion PBMCs. For each donor, CD4 naive and CD4 memory were each given three plates, CD8 naive was given two plates, and CD8 memory was given one plate. General study outcomes and caveats: Only blood was sampled, and tissue TCR repertoires likely differ from those in blood. Pairwise subsampling indicated that sequencing depth was expected to affect the degree of clonotype sharing among donors. Across a few donors, approximately 5% of naive CD4, roughly 3.5% of naive CD8, 2.3% of memory CD4, and roughly 0.41% of memory CD8 clonotypes were shared. The genetic and exposure-history diversity represented was limited by the small number of donors. Higher generation probabilities were observed for clonotypes shared by all four sorted-subset donors than for non-shared clonotypes. Even with the large sequencing depth, rarefaction of the sorted-subset datasets indicated that sequencing was incomplete. Larger estimated clonotype richness was generally found for naive subsets than for memory subsets.

Notes on this clone: The target of this receptor is not known. Base quality data are lacking; no much larger clone is found one base away.

Using the deep immunoSEQ assay, multiplex PCR amplified TCR CDR3 regions from genomic DNA. Extracted genomic DNA from each cell subset was spread evenly across all wells of several immunoSEQ 96-well plates, with each plate serving as a replicate. For sorted subsets, approximately 200 ng of genomic DNA, equivalent to around 30,000 T cell genomes, went into each replicate PCR. Purified libraries were quantified with a Qubit 3.0 fluorometer, sized on a Bioanalyzer 2100, and re-quantified with the KAPA Library Quantification kit. Every immunoSEQ 96-well plate was sequenced on a separate single-read 150-cycle Illumina NextSeq 550 flow cell. The source study handled its data this way. Because only junctional sequences without quality scores were contained in the immunoSEQ output, filtering matching that applied to full-length reads could not be performed. Sequences were annotated with PyIR, a Python wrapper for IgBLAST v1.9, and V/J genes and CDR3 were assigned using IMGT germline references. Any read was removed if the V/J assignment was weak (E-value above 1e-6), the CDR3 was missing, or the read contained stop codons, out-of-frame junctions, or ambiguous translated residues. A V3J clonotype was defined by an identical inferred V gene, J gene, and CDR3 amino acid sequence. To compute the percentage overlap between repertoires, the number of shared unique clonotypes was divided by the size of the smaller repertoire. Richness of each repertoire was evaluated using RTK rarefaction, the Chao1 estimator, and Recon v2.1 estimates of unobserved clonotypes. Generation probabilities were computed with OLGA for all TCRbeta clonotypes obtained by the gDNA method from several donors. The immuneACCESS repertoire file appears here via TCRdb, limited to in-frame rearrangements. These files lack a portion of the clones; in checked studies, under half of the deficit traces to unresolved V genes, and the cause of the others is not known. V, J and clone size are those of that table, while D and trimming were read from the DNA. The sample profile shows 1.6 million or so clones; more than 95% of them were found once. The ten largest clones represent 0.95% to 1.5% of the sample.

Healthy HIV-negative adults with no recently reported acute infections or vaccinations were included as donors. All donors were Caucasian adults living in Nashville, Tennessee, USA. CD4+ T cells were enriched through magnetic negative selection, after which naive cells were positively selected on CD45RA and the remaining negative fraction served as the memory subset. After blood collection by leukapheresis, PBMCs were isolated using Ficoll-Histopaque density gradient centrifugation and then cryopreserved in the vapor phase of liquid nitrogen. Purity and quantity of every magnetically sorted T cell population were checked by analytical flow cytometry. Each sorted fraction had its genomic DNA isolated and then quantified by UV absorbance on a Nanodrop 2000c. CDR1 and CDR2 are drawn from the germline V gene (reference sequence): SEHNR, FQNEAQ. The CDR3 goes from the cysteine to the phenylalanine over 14 residues. Only the CDR3 region is kept as DNA, spanning 42 bases read in frame from base 1. A distance of 10 bases separates the germline ends of V and J, which lose 0 bases and 5 bases respectively.

The receptor chain draws on TRBV7-9 and TRBJ1-2, and perhaps TRBD1 as D gene, on 5 matching bases. Sequenced input: naive CD4+ T cells sorted from blood. Explained via the paper, the cell subset or site label denotes: CD45RA+ positively selected. The sequence was collected from a man aged 30 to 39 in good health. The nucleotide sequence reads TGTGCCAGCAGCTTAGCGCGGGGCGAGTATGGCTACACCTTC. This yields the protein CASSLARGEYGYTF. With the rest looked up from the reference TRBV7-9 and TRBJ1-2 genes rather than sequenced, the full variable domain is DTGVSQNPRHKITKRGQNVTFRCDPISEHNRLYWYRQTLGQGPEFLTYFQNEAQLEKSRLLSDRFSAERPKGSFSTLEIQRTEQGDSAMYLCASSLARGEYGYTFGSGTRLTVV.